The rows below give T cell receptor beta chains drawn from one sample of a study of response to subunit inactivated influenza vaccine. MiXCR, run by TCRdb on the RT-PCR reads, gives a single entry per CDR3 protein. The table lists roughly 790,000 distinct CDR3 sequences, 21% of them singletons, with 10% to 13% in the top ten. Material: PBMCs from blood, obtained roughly 5 days after vaccination. These receptors all stem from a man aged 50-60 years who received an inactivated influenza vaccine. CDR3s include the opening cysteine and the closing phenylalanine or tryptophan. The D gene is left open where the match is weak. Clone size is stated in some rows and not others, as once, few, many or a class when expanded.

V	J	size	D	CDR3	DNA
TRBV28	TRBJ2-3	few	TRBD2	CASRRTSGMPDTQYF	TGTGCCAGCAGACGTACTAGCGGGATGCCAGATACGCAGTATTTT
TRBV4-2	TRBJ2-2	.	TRBD1	CASSQGTGFGTGELFF	TGTGCCAGCAGCCAAGGGACAGGCTTCGGCACCGGGGAGCTGTTTTTT
TRBV21-1	TRBJ2-7	few	.	CASSKQREGLGWYEQYF	TGTGCCAGCAGCAAACAGCGGGAGGGCCTAGGTTGGTACGAGCAGTACTTC
TRBV2	TRBJ1-1	few	TRBD1	CASSEGQGRNTEAFF	TGTGCCAGCAGTGAGGGACAGGGGAGGAACACTGAAGCTTTCTTT
TRBV20-1	TRBJ2-7	.	.	CSAYPLRQGSYEQYF	TGCAGTGCTTACCCACTGAGGCAGGGGTCCTACGAGCAGTACTTC
TRBV11-2	TRBJ2-2	.	.	CASSHSHGNTGELFF	TGTGCCAGCAGCCATAGTCACGGAAACACCGGGGAGCTGTTTTTT
TRBV11-3	TRBJ2-1	.	.	CASSLSDNSYNEQFF	TGTGCCAGCAGCTTAAGTGATAACTCCTACAATGAGCAGTTCTTC
TRBV11-2	TRBJ2-1	few	.	CASSLDEVSWEQFF	TGTGCCAGCAGCTTAGACGAAGTATCATGGGAGCAGTTCTTC
TRBV5-5	TRBJ2-6	.	.	CASSLEGVSGANVLTF	TGTGCCAGCAGCTTGGAGGGCGTGAGTGGGGCCAACGTCCTGACTTTC
TRBV12-3/TRBV12-4	TRBJ2-1	few	TRBD1	CASSAGGTLYNEQFF	TGTGCCAGCAGTGCAGGGGGTACCCTTTACAATGAGCAGTTCTTC
TRBV11-2	TRBJ2-2	.	.	CASRALGPKLAGELFF	TGTGCCAGCAGAGCTTTGGGGCCGAAATTGGCCGGGGAGCTGTTTTTT
TRBV7-9	TRBJ2-5	few	.	CASSLDVMVETQYF	TGTGCCAGCAGCTTAGACGTGATGGTGGAGACCCAGTACTTC
TRBV9	TRBJ2-1	many	.	CASRAPSYNEQFF	TGTGCCAGCAGGGCCCCGTCCTACAATGAGCAGTTCTTC
TRBV6-5	TRBJ2-7	.	TRBD1	CASSYSSGTGTYEQYF	TGTGCCAGCAGTTACTCATCCGGGACAGGTACCTACGAGCAGTACTTC
TRBV7-2	TRBJ2-5	few	TRBD1	CASSFTSRTGDQETQYF	TGTGCCAGCAGCTTTACATCCCGGACAGGGGACCAAGAGACCCAGTACTTC
TRBV6-1	TRBJ1-2	few	.	CASSQRRRGYGYTF	TGTGCCAGCAGTCAGCGACGGAGAGGGTATGGCTACACCTTC
TRBV28	TRBJ2-5	.	.	CASSPRRLQETQYF	TGTGCCAGCAGTCCTAGGCGACTCCAAGAGACCCAGTACTTC
TRBV12-3/TRBV12-4	TRBJ2-1	many	TRBD2	CASSLFGTSGYEQFF	TGTGCCAGCAGTTTATTCGGGACTAGCGGATATGAGCAGTTCTTC
TRBV6-6	TRBJ2-3	.	.	CAHGQTPTDTQYF	TGTGCCCATGGACAGACCCCTACAGATACGCAGTATTTT
TRBV10-3	TRBJ1-6	few	.	CAISEMSATNSPLHF	TGTGCCATCAGTGAGATGTCAGCGACTAATTCACCCCTCCACTTT
TRBV6-5	TRBJ1-6	.	.	CASSYLGAGSRSPLHF	TGTGCCAGCAGTTACTTGGGCGCGGGATCTCGATCACCCCTCCACTTT
TRBV5-4	TRBJ1-6	.	.	CASSWDSNSPLHF	TGTGCCAGCAGCTGGGACTCTAATTCACCCCTCCACTTT
TRBV7-9	TRBJ2-7	few	.	CASSLGVSGEQYF	TGTGCCAGCAGCTTGGGTGTGTCGGGTGAGCAGTACTTC
TRBV20-1	TRBJ2-7	.	.	CSARGQRKSSYEQYF	TGCAGTGCTAGAGGCCAGCGGAAGAGCTCCTACGAGCAGTACTTC
TRBV7-2	TRBJ2-1	.	TRBD1	CASSRTGGTYSYNEQFF	TGTGCCAGCAGCCGAACAGGGGGCACGTACTCCTACAATGAGCAGTTCTTC
TRBV20-1	TRBJ2-1	many	.	CSARLGAYNEQFF	TGCAGTGCTAGGCTGGGGGCCTACAATGAGCAGTTCTTC
TRBV7-8	TRBJ2-1	.	TRBD2	CASLLRSVSGRPHNEQFF	TGTGCCAGCTTACTACGAAGTGTTAGCGGGAGGCCACACAATGAGCAGTTCTTC
TRBV12-3/TRBV12-4	TRBJ2-7	.	.	CASSPTVLGYEQYF	TGTGCCAGCAGTCCGACAGTCCTCGGATACGAGCAGTACTTC
TRBV6-5	TRBJ2-2	few	TRBD1	CASSYSGGQGAVGELFF	TGTGCCAGCAGTTACTCGGGGGGACAGGGGGCTGTCGGGGAGCTGTTTTTT
TRBV19	TRBJ2-1	.	TRBD1	CASSMRRDRVRNEQFF	TGTGCCAGTAGTATGCGCCGGGACAGAGTTAGGAATGAGCAGTTCTTC